The rows below give T cell receptor beta chains drawn from one sample of a study of cytomegalovirus exposure and HLA in healthy donors. Profiling relied on immunoSEQ multiplex PCR, and the TCRdb table lists in-frame clones only, not all of them. Here the sample spans 100,000 to 150,000 clones, 85% to 90% being singletons. What was sequenced was PBMCs. The source of these receptors is a woman under 30 in good health and CMV-seronegative. Both conserved end residues are part of each CDR3. The order of the fields is clone size, V gene, D gene, J gene, CDR3 DNA, CDR3 protein. The D gene is left open where the match is weak. Only some rows state a clone size, as once, few, many or a class for expanded clones.

>many|TRBV5-4|TRBD2|TRBJ2-1
TGTGCCAGCAGCTTGGCCCTCCCCTTTGGTAGCGGGGGAAACAATGAGCAGTTCTTC
CASSLALPFGSGGNNEQFF
>once|TRBV5-1|TRBD1|TRBJ1-4
TGCGCCAGCAGCTGGCGACAGGGTGGTAATGAAAAACTGTTTTTT
CASSWRQGGNEKLFF
>-|TRBV29-1|TRBD1|TRBJ1-1
TGCAGCGTTCGACAGGGGTGGAACACTGAAGCTTTCTTT
CSVRQGWNTEAFF
>-|TRBV18|-|TRBJ2-1
TGTGCCAGCACCTCGACAGCCCGAATCTACAATGAGCAGTTCTTC
CASTSTARIYNEQFF
>-|TRBV2|-|TRBJ1-6
TGTGCCAGCAGTAGTAAACGACAGGCTACTAGGACGTCACCCCTCCACTTT
CASSSKRQATRTSPLHF
>-|TRBV7-3|TRBD2|TRBJ2-1
TGTGCCAGCAGCGGGGGACTAGATTTCAATGAGCAGTTCTTC
CASSGGLDFNEQFF
>-|TRBV5-1|TRBD1|TRBJ2-3
TGCGCCAGCAGCTTGGGAGGGGGCGGAGATACGCAGTATTTT
CASSLGGGGDTQYF
>-|TRBV7-9|TRBD1|TRBJ1-5
TGTGCCAGCAGCTCGGGACAGGGCTGGGGGCCCCAGCATTTT
CASSSGQGWGPQHF
>-|TRBV6-1|-|TRBJ2-5
TGTGCCAGCAGTGAATGGGTGAGGGGGGAGACCCAGTACTTC
CASSEWVRGETQYF
>-|TRBV11-2|TRBD2|TRBJ2-1
TGTGCCAGCAGTGACCGACTAGCCGAGTCCTACAATGAGCAGTTCTTC
CASSDRLAESYNEQFF
>-|TRBV7-2|TRBD1|TRBJ1-1
TGTGCCAGCAGCTCCGGGACAGGAGGTAGAGAAGCTTTCTTT
CASSSGTGGREAFF
>-|TRBV5-4|-|TRBJ2-1
TGTGCCAGCAGCTTGAATGGGCCGGCAACAGGGGAGCAGTTCTTC
CASSLNGPATGEQFF
>-|TRBV19|-|TRBJ1-5
TGTGCCAGTAGTATATACCTGTTCGATAGACAGGGCAATCAGCCCCAGCATTTT
CASSIYLFDRQGNQPQHF
>-|TRBV7-8|TRBD1|TRBJ2-7
TGTGCCAGCAGCTACGACAGGGGGCTTGCGTACTTC
CASSYDRGLAYF
>-|TRBV29-1|-|TRBJ2-2
TGCAGCGTTCTACTCGGGGGGCCGGCCGGGGAGCTGTTTTTT
CSVLLGGPAGELFF
>-|TRBV19|TRBD1|TRBJ2-3
TGTGCCAGTGGGACAGGGGGCGGCACAGATACGCAGTATTTT
CASGTGGGTDTQYF
>-|TRBV19|TRBD1|TRBJ1-2
TGTGCCAGCAAATCCGGGACAGTCGATGGCTACACCTTC
CASKSGTVDGYTF
>once|TRBV5-4|TRBD1|TRBJ1-3
TGTGCCAGCAGCTCCCCGGGACAGGGGGGAAACACCATATATTTT
CASSSPGQGGNTIYF
>-|TRBV27|-|TRBJ1-3
TGTGCCAGCAGTCCACACTCTGGAAACACCATATATTTT
CASSPHSGNTIYF
>-|TRBV12-5|-|TRBJ1-2
TGTGCTAGTGGACTGGACAGTGAATATGGCTACACCTTC
CASGLDSEYGYTF
>-|TRBV5-1|TRBD2|TRBJ2-5
TGCGCCAGCAGCTCCAGCGGGGGAACCCAAGAGACCCAGTACTTC
CASSSSGGTQETQYF
>-|TRBV9|-|TRBJ2-3
TGTGCCAGCAGCACTGGAGCCGCGGGGCGGCCCCCAGATACGCAGTATTTT
CASSTGAAGRPPDTQYF
>once|TRBV5-6|-|TRBJ1-2
TGTGCCAGCAGCTTGGGGGTGACAGACTATGGCTACACCTTC
CASSLGVTDYGYTF
>-|TRBV4-2|TRBD2|TRBJ2-3
TGTGCCAGCAGCCAAGCGGGACTAGCGGGGGCCTACACAGATACGCAGTATTTT
CASSQAGLAGAYTDTQYF
>-|TRBV11-3|TRBD1|TRBJ2-7
TGTGCCAGCAGCCTACAGGGGGACTCCTACGAGCAGTACTTC
CASSLQGDSYEQYF
>-|TRBV6-5|-|TRBJ1-2
TGTGCCAGCAGTCAGGGCTATGGCTACACCTTC
CASSQGYGYTF
>-|TRBV5-1|-|TRBJ2-7
TGCGCCAGCAGCCCCGCCGTCGGTCACTCCTACGAGCAGTACTTC
CASSPAVGHSYEQYF
>-|TRBV10-1|-|TRBJ2-1
TGCGCCAGCAGTGACCCGGGGATGTACAATGAGCAGTTCTTC
CASSDPGMYNEQFF
>-|TRBV5-1|-|TRBJ2-1
TGCGCCAGCATAGGACAGGCTAGCGATGAGCAGTTCTTC
CASIGQASDEQFF
>-|TRBV4-1|TRBD1|TRBJ1-2
TGCGCCAGCAGCCATCATACCGGGACAGTGTCCGACACCTTC
CASSHHTGTVSDTF
>once|TRBV4-1|TRBD1|TRBJ1-1
TGCGCCAGCAGCCAAATGGGACAGGGTGTCACTGAAGCTTTCTTT
CASSQMGQGVTEAFF
>-|TRBV5-6|-|TRBJ1-3
TGTGCCAGCAGCTTGCGGTCTGGAAACACCATATATTTT
CASSLRSGNTIYF
>-|TRBV27|-|TRBJ2-2
TGTGCCAGCAGCCCGAGCCCACTACCGAACACCGGGGAGCTGTTTTTT
CASSPSPLPNTGELFF
>-|TRBV6-4|-|TRBJ1-5
TGTGCCAGCAGTGACTCGAATAGTTCTAAGCAGCCCCAGCATTTT
CASSDSNSSKQPQHF
>-|TRBV2|-|TRBJ1-5
TGTGCCAGCAGCGGCCCGGGAGGGGGAGGCAATCAGCCCCAGCATTTT
CASSGPGGGGNQPQHF
>-|TRBV18|TRBD2|TRBJ2-3
TGTGCCAGCTCACCTTCCAGCGGGGCGGGGGGCCTGGATACGCAGTATTTT
CASSPSSGAGGLDTQYF
>-|TRBV10-3|TRBD1|TRBJ1-3
TGTGCCATCAGGCAGGACAGGGGAAACACCATATATTTT
CAIRQDRGNTIYF
>-|TRBV27|-|TRBJ1-1
TGTGCCAGCTTGCGGGGTGGAACCACTGAAGCTTTCTTT
CASLRGGTTEAFF
>-|TRBV7-9|-|TRBJ2-7
TGTGCCAGCAGCTATGACAATGGCGTCTACGAGCAGTACTTC
CASSYDNGVYEQYF
>-|TRBV7-9|TRBD2|TRBJ2-1
TGTGCCAGCAGCCCTAAATTCGTAGCGGGCAATGAGCAGTTCTTC
CASSPKFVAGNEQFF
>-|TRBV4-1|TRBD2|TRBJ2-3
TGCGCCAGCAGCCAAGTCCTTAGCGGGGGGGCAGATACGCAGTATTTT
CASSQVLSGGADTQYF
>-|TRBV6-5|-|TRBJ1-1
TGTGCCAGCAGTTACTCGATTGCGGGCCAAGACCGGGTAGCTTTCTTT
CASSYSIAGQDRVAFF
>-|TRBV11-3|-|TRBJ2-5
TGTGCCAGCAGCACGCATACAGGGACGGAGAGGGAGACCCAGTACTTC
CASSTHTGTERETQYF
>-|TRBV5-1|TRBD1|TRBJ2-7
TGCGCCAGCAGCGAGGACAGGAGCTACGAGCAGTACTTC
CASSEDRSYEQYF
>-|TRBV11-2|-|TRBJ2-5
TGTGCCAGCAGCTCGGCCAGGTTGGAGACCCAGTACTTC
CASSSARLETQYF
>-|TRBV18|TRBD1|TRBJ1-3
TGTGCCAGCTCATTGGACAGGCATGGAAACACCATATATTTT
CASSLDRHGNTIYF
>-|TRBV5-8|TRBD1|TRBJ1-5
TGTGCCAGCAGGACCCGACAGGGGGATCAGCCCCAGCATTTT
CASRTRQGDQPQHF
>-|TRBV2|TRBD2|TRBJ2-3
TGTGCCAGCAGTGAAGCAGGGCTAGCGGAGAGCACAGATACGCAGTATTTT
CASSEAGLAESTDTQYF
>-|TRBV7-9|TRBD2|TRBJ2-1
TGTGCCAGCAGCCGAGGGACTAGCTCGATAGATGAGCAGTTCTTC
CASSRGTSSIDEQFF
>-|TRBV7-2|TRBD1|TRBJ2-3
TGTGCCAGCCCCAACCCACAGGGGCGTGGGGCAGATACGCAGTATTTT
CASPNPQGRGADTQYF
>-|TRBV4-1|-|TRBJ2-2
TGCGCCAGCAGTAATCTCTTGAACACCGGGGAGCTGTTTTTT
CASSNLLNTGELFF
>-|TRBV6-1|-|TRBJ1-2
TGTGCCAGCAGTGAATTTGGACGGGAGCGGGGCTACACCTTC
CASSEFGRERGYTF
>-|TRBV10-1|-|TRBJ1-1
TGCGCCAGCTCCTTGAACACTGAAGCTTTCTTT
CASSLNTEAFF
>-|TRBV12-5|-|TRBJ2-5
TGTGCTAGTGGTCGTGGTGCGGGGAGTGACCAAGAGACCCAGTACTTC
CASGRGAGSDQETQYF
>-|TRBV29-1|TRBD1|TRBJ1-2
TGCAGCGTTGAAGGAGGACAGGGGTTGGATGGCTACACCTTC
CSVEGGQGLDGYTF